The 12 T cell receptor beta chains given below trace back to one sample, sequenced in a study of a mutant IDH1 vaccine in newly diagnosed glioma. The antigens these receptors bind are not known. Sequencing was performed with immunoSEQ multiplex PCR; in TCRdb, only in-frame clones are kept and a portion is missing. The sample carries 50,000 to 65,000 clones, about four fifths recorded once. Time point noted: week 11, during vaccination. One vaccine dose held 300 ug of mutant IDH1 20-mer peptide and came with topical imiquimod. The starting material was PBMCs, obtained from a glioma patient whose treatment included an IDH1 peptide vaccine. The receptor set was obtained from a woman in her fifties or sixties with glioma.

CDR3 DNA: TGTGCCAGCTCACCCCAGGGTCCCACTGAAGCTTTCTTT. This sequence encodes CASSPQGPTEAFF. The genes are TRBV18 and TRBJ1-1; weak D call: TRBD1 (5 bases). Trimming took off 3 bases at V and 4 bases at J, with 9 bases between the two ends. Germline V lookup: CDR1 KGHSH, CDR2 LQKENI. The length of the CDR3 is 13 residues.

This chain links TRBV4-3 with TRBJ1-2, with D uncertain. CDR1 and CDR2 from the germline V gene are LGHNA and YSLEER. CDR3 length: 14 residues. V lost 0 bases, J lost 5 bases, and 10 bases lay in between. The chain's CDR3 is CASSQDNGRYGYTF. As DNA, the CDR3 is TGCGCCAGCAGCCAAGATAATGGACGGTATGGCTACACCTTC.

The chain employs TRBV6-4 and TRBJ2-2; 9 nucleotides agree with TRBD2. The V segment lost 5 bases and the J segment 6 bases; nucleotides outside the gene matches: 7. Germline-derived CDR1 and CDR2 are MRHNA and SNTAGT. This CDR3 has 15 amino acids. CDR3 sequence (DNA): TGTGCCAGCAGTACCGGCGGGGGGGCGGCCGGGGAGCTGTTTTTT. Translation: CASSTGGGAAGELFF.

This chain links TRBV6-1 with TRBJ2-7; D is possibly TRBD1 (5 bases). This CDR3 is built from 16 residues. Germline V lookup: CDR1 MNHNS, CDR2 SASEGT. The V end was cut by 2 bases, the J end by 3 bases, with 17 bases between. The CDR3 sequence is CASSERRGQPNYEQYF. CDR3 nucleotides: TGTGCCAGCAGTGAACGAAGGGGTCAACCCAACTACGAGCAGTACTTC.

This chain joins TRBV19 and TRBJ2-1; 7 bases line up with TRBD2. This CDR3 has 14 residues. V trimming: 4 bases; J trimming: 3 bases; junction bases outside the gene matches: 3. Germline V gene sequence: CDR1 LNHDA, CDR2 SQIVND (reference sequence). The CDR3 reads CASSRAGDYNEQFF. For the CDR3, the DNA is TGTGCCAGTAGTAGGGCGGGGGACTACAATGAGCAGTTCTTC.

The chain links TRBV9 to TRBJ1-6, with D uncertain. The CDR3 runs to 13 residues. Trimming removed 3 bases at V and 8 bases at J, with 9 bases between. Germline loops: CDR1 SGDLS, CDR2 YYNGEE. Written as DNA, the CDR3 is TGTGCCAGCAGCGCCCGACGGGATTCACCCCTCCACTTT. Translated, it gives CASSARRDSPLHF.

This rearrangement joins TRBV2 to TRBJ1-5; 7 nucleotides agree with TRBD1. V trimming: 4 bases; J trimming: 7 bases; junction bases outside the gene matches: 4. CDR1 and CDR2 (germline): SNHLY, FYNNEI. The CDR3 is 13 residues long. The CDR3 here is CASSGQGEQPQHF. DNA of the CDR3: TGTGCCAGCAGTGGACAGGGTGAACAGCCCCAGCATTTT.

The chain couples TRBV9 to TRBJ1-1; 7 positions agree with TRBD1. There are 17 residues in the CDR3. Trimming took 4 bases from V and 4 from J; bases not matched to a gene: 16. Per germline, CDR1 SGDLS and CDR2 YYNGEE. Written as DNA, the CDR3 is TGTGCCAGCAGCCCGGGAATTAAGAAGGGGGCGACCACTGAAGCTTTCTTT. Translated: CASSPGIKKGATTEAFF.

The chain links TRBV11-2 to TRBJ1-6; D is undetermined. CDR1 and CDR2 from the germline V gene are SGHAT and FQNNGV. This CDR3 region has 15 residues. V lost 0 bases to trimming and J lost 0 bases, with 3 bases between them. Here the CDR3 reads CASSLEDSYNSPLHF. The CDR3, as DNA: TGTGCCAGCAGCTTAGAGGACTCCTATAATTCACCCCTCCACTTT. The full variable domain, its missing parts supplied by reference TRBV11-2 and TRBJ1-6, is EAGVAQSPRYKIIEKRQSVAFWCNPISGHATLYWYQQILGQGPKLLIQFQNNGVVDDSQLPKDRFSAERLKGVDSTLKIQPAKLEDSAVYLCASSLEDSYNSPLHFGNGTRLTVT.

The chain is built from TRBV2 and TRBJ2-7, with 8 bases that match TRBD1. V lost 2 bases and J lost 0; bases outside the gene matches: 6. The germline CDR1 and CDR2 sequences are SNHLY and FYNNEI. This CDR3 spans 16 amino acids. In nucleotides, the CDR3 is TGTGCCAGCAGTGAAAGGGGGCAGGGGGCCTCCTACGAGCAGTACTTC. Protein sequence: CASSERGQGASYEQYF.

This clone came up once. The CDR3: CASSSNNRGHYGYTF. The CDR3 nucleotides are TGTGCCAGCAGCTCAAATAACAGGGGGCACTATGGCTACACCTTC. The V gene is TRBV7-9, the J gene TRBJ1-2; TRBD1 aligns across 9 bases. Germline lookup yields CDR1 SEHNR and CDR2 FQNEAQ (reference sequence). The CDR3 covers 15 residues. V lost 4 bases, J lost 3 bases, and 6 bases stayed unmatched.

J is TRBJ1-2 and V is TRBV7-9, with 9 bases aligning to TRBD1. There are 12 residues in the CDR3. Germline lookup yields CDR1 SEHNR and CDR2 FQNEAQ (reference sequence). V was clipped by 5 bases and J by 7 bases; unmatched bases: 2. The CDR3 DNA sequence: TGTGCCAGCAGCCAGGACAGGGGTGGCTACACCTTC. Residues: CASSQDRGGYTF.